Presented here are 28 T cell receptor beta chains from one specimen sequenced in a study of Tregs in tolerant kidney transplant recipients. Clones were read by immunoSEQ multiplex PCR, and TCRdb kept only the in-frame ones, dropping some. The sample's table shows approximately 50,000 clones. Source: CD4+ T cells from blood, taken before the transplant. These receptors originate from a human donor who received a combined kidney and bone marrow transplant.

In the case of this clone: The sequenced fragment ends 3 residues before the CDR3 boundary, so the rest is inferred from the germline J gene. This chain links TRBV6-1 with TRBJ1-1; 7 bases are shared with TRBD1. V shed 6 bases, J shed 1 base, and the junction held 8 bases outside the gene matches. The CDR3 loop spans 15 amino acids. From germline, CDR1 is MNHNS and CDR2 SASEGT. The CDR3 loop is CASRERTGGNTEAFF. Partial CDR3 DNA: TGTGCCAGCAGGGAACGGACAGGAGGGAACACTGAA.

Notes on this clone: The read falls 3 residues short of the CDR3 end, and the missing part is taken from the germline J gene. J is TRBJ1-5 and V is TRBV19; D might be TRBD1 (5 bases). Germline-derived CDR1 and CDR2 are LNHDA and SQIVND (reference sequence). The V end lost 8 bases, the J end lost 4 bases, and 18 bases lay between the germline ends. The CDR3 is made up of 15 amino acids. The DNA read from the CDR3 is TGTGCCAGTTCTCAAGGGGAGTTAACGAATCAGCCC. It codes for CASSQGELTNQP. The entire CDR3 protein is CASSQGELTNQPQHF.

As regards this clone: The read falls 3 residues short of the CDR3 end, and the missing part is taken from the germline J gene. The V and J genes are TRBV2 and TRBJ1-2; weak D call: TRBD1 (5 bases). CDR1 SNHLY and CDR2 FYNNEI come from the germline V gene. Trimming removed 1 base at V and 4 bases at J, with 16 bases between. The CDR3 is 16 residues long. The CDR3 here is CASSEGGGGKGYGYTF. CDR3 DNA, as far as it was read: TGTGCCAGCAGTGAAGGGGGCGGGGGGAAAGGCTATGGC.

Regarding this clone: The read finishes 3 residues shy of the CDR3 end, and the germline J gene is used to complete it. The J gene is TRBJ2-7, the V gene TRBV5-1, with unresolved D. The germline gives CDR1 SGHRS, CDR2 YFSETQ. Between the trimmed V and J ends, which lost 0 bases and 0 bases, there was a span of 10 bases. CDR3 length: 15 residues. The part of the CDR3 DNA that was read is TGCGCCAGCAGCTTGGTGGGCAGTAGCTCCTACGAG. It translates to CASSLVGSSSYE. The whole CDR3 sequence reads CASSLVGSSSYEQYF. Complete variable domain (other parts from reference TRBV5-1 and TRBJ2-7): KAGVTQTPRYLIKTRGQQVTLSCSPISGHRSVSWYQQTPGQGLQFLFEYFSETQRNKGNFPGRFSGRQFSNSRSEMNVSTLELGDSALYLCASSLVGSSSYEQYFGPGTRLTVT.

With respect to this clone: The read is 3 residues too short to cover the CDR3 end, so that end is filled in from the germline J gene. The V gene is TRBV6-1, the J gene TRBJ1-6; tentative D call: TRBD1 (5 bases). This CDR3 has 14 amino acids. V was pared by 0 bases and J by 7 bases, with 7 bases between. The germline gives CDR1 MNHNS, CDR2 SASEGT. The CDR3 protein is CASSEAGGNSPLHF. The part of the CDR3 DNA that was read is TGTGCCAGCAGTGAAGCGGGGGGGAATTCACCC.

About this clone itself: The CDR3 end is not reached by the read, which stops 3 residues before it; the germline J gene fills it in. The chain carries TRBV30 and TRBJ1-4; no reliable D call. The V and J ends lost 0 bases and 8 bases respectively, with 7 bases between them. The CDR3 runs 12 residues. CDR1 is GTSNPN, CDR2 SVGIG, per germline (reference sequence). The covered CDR3 bases are TGTGCCTGGAGTGTACTGCGCGAAAAA. Residues: CAWSVLREK. Given in full, the CDR3 is CAWSVLREKLFF.

A note on this clone: The observed sequence ends 3 residues before the CDR3 terminus, with the missing tail filled in from the germline J gene. The chain uses TRBV18 and TRBJ1-3; D not resolved. Trimming stripped 2 bases from V and 4 bases from J, with 21 bases between. CDR1 and CDR2 (germline): KGHSH, LQKENI. CDR3 length equals 18 residues. The CDR3 bases that were read are TGTGCCAGCTCACCAGTGCGGGTATTCCAGTCTCTAGGAAACACC. It yields the protein CASSPVRVFQSLGNT. The complete CDR3 sequence is CASSPVRVFQSLGNTIYF.

On this clone itself: From the germline J gene comes the end of the CDR3, since the read stops 3 residues before it. The chain couples TRBV7-2 to TRBJ2-5; no firm D call. V shed 1 base and J shed 4 bases, with 10 bases lying between them. CDR3 length: 14 residues. Germline CDR1 SGHTA, CDR2 FQGNSA. CDR3 loop: CASSLETNLETQYF. The DNA read from the CDR3 is TGTGCCAGCAGCTTAGAAACTAATTTAGAGACC.

For this clone: The read ends 3 residues early relative to the CDR3; the germline J gene fills the gap. The V call is TRBV7-2, the J call TRBJ1-2; a weak D match, TRBD1 (6 bases). The CDR3 loop spans 13 amino acids. Germline-derived CDR1 and CDR2 are SGHTA and FQGNSA. The germline V and J ends were trimmed by 5 bases and 6 bases, with 13 bases remaining between them. The sequenced part of the CDR3 DNA is TGTGCCAGCAGCAACCAGGGGCCTCATGGC. This translates into CASSNQGPHG. The whole CDR3 sequence reads CASSNQGPHGYTF.

Comments on this clone: Sequencing ends 3 residues short of the CDR3 end; the germline J gene provides the rest. This chain links TRBV2 with TRBJ2-5; perhaps TRBD1 as D (6 bases). The CDR3 totals 13 residues. The germline V gene encodes CDR1 SNHLY and CDR2 FYNNEI. Trimming shortened V by 6 bases and J by 5 bases, and 13 bases separated the two germline ends. This CDR3 reads CASRPDSPETQYF. The sequenced CDR3 bases are TGTGCCAGCAGACCGGACAGTCCCGAGACC.

Turning to this clone: The DNA ends 3 residues before the CDR3 does, and the rest of the CDR3 is filled in from the germline J gene. The V call is TRBV7-9, the J call TRBJ1-1; unclear D gene. Trimming left V 7 bases short and J 1 base short, with 13 bases between. Germline CDR1 SEHNR, CDR2 FQNEAQ (reference sequence). The CDR3 has 14 amino acids. This CDR3 reads CASNLDRRNTEAFF. Incomplete CDR3 DNA: TGTGCCAGCAACCTAGACCGGCGGAACACTGAA.

On this clone: The CDR3 end is not reached by the read, which stops 3 residues before it; the germline J gene fills it in. The chain employs TRBV7-2 and TRBJ2-5, with 8 positions matching TRBD1. CDR1 SGHTA and CDR2 FQGNSA come from the germline V gene. V lost 7 bases, J lost 2 bases, and 3 bases stayed unmatched. The CDR3 contains 13 residues. The CDR3 sequence: CASNDRGQETQYF. The DNA read from the CDR3 is TGTGCCAGCAACGACAGGGGTCAAGAGACC. Complete variable domain (other parts from reference TRBV7-2 and TRBJ2-5): GAGVSQSPSNKVTEKGKDVELRCDPISGHTALYWYRQSLGQGLEFLIYFQGNSAPDKSGLPSDRFSAERTGGSVSTLTIQRTQQEDSAVYLCASNDRGQETQYFGPGTRLLVL.

Concerning this clone: The sequenced fragment ends 3 residues before the CDR3 boundary, so the rest is inferred from the germline J gene. The chain uses TRBV6-2 or TRBV6-3 and TRBJ1-1; D unresolved. The ends were cut back, 5 bases at V and 5 bases at J, with 21 bases in the middle. Germline CDR1 MNHEY, CDR2 SVGEGT. The CDR3 consists of 16 residues. CDR3 amino acids: CASSQPYRVLQTEAFF. The part of the CDR3 DNA that was read is TGTGCCAGCAGTCAACCGTATAGGGTTTTACAGACTGAA.

For this clone: Sequencing ends 3 residues short of the CDR3 end; the germline J gene provides the rest. The rearrangement joins TRBV7-2 to TRBJ2-3; D is uncertain. This CDR3 is built from 16 residues. The V gene's germline CDR1 is SGHTA and CDR2 FQGNSA. Trimming pared 0 bases from V and 2 bases from J, leaving 12 bases between. CDR3 DNA (partial): TGTGCCAGCAGCTTAGCGCAGAACAGTTACACAGATACG. It translates to CASSLAQNSYTDT. The whole CDR3 sequence is CASSLAQNSYTDTQYF.

Comment on this clone: The missing CDR3 end, 3 residues past where the read stops, is filled in from the germline J gene. The sample holds other DNA sequences that translate to the same CDR3. The rearrangement joins TRBV19 to TRBJ2-7, with TRBD1 matching over 9 bases. V trimming: 3 bases; J trimming: 1 base; junction bases outside the gene matches: 1. In germline, CDR1 is LNHDA, CDR2 SQIVND (reference sequence). This CDR3 is 14 amino acids long. Incomplete CDR3 DNA: TGTGCCAGTAGTATGGGACAGGGTTCCTACGAG. Encoded protein: CASSMGQGSYE. The entire CDR3 sequence reads CASSMGQGSYEQYF.

Worth noting for this clone: The read is 3 residues too short to cover the CDR3 end, so that end is filled in from the germline J gene. The J gene is TRBJ2-2, the V gene TRBV11-2, with D possibly TRBD1 on 6 matching bases. Germline-derived CDR1 and CDR2 are SGHAT and FQNNGV. V was cut by 5 bases and J by 2 bases, with 12 bases left in between. This CDR3 contains 15 residues. The DNA read from the CDR3 is TGTGCCAGCAGCCTCGACGGGACAAACACCGGGGAG. Translating gives CASSLDGTNTGE. In full, the CDR3 reads CASSLDGTNTGELFF.

Comment on this clone: The read halts 3 residues ahead of the CDR3 end, with the missing end drawn from the germline J gene. The rearrangement links TRBV19 to TRBJ1-4; 8 bases match TRBD1. The CDR3 is 16 residues long. Looked up from germline, CDR1 is LNHDA and CDR2 is SQIVND (reference sequence). V trimming: 7 bases; J trimming: 0 bases; junction bases outside the gene matches: 7. CDR3 bases read: TGTGCCAGTAACCGAGACAGGGGCGCAACTAATGAAAAA. Its protein product is CASNRDRGATNEK. The entire CDR3 reads CASNRDRGATNEKLFF. The full variable domain, in which reference TRBV19 and TRBJ1-4 provide the parts outside the CDR3, is DGGITQSPKYLFRKEGQNVTLSCEQNLNHDAMYWYRQDPGQGLRLIYYSQIVNDFQKGDIAEGYSVSREKKESFPLTVTSAQKNPTAFYLCASNRDRGATNEKLFFGSGTQLSVL.

In regard to this clone: The read finishes 3 residues shy of the CDR3 end, and the germline J gene is used to complete it. This rearrangement joins TRBV7-9 to TRBJ2-4; D is unresolved. This CDR3 has 14 amino acids. Trimming removed 1 base at V and 5 bases at J, with 9 bases between. Germline CDR1 SEHNR, CDR2 FQNEAQ (reference sequence). The CDR3 DNA, read in part, is TGTGCCAGCAGCTTAGAAAAGGCCCAAAACATT. It codes for CASSLEKAQNI. The complete CDR3 protein is CASSLEKAQNIQYF.

Concerning this clone itself: The CDR3 is cut off 3 residues early in the read; its end comes from the germline J gene. V usage is TRBV19 and J usage is TRBJ2-3; the D gene could be TRBD1 or TRBD2 (6 bases each). The germline V gene has CDR1 LNHDA and CDR2 SQIVND (reference sequence). The germline V and J ends were trimmed by 4 bases and 8 bases, with 13 bases remaining between them. This CDR3 comprises 13 residues. The CDR3 is CASSTQQGGTQYF. The sequenced CDR3 bases are TGTGCCAGTAGTACCCAACAGGGAGGTACG.

Comments on this clone: The read falls 3 residues short of the CDR3 end, and the missing part is taken from the germline J gene. The V and J genes are TRBV6-4 and TRBJ1-5; D might be TRBD1 (5 bases). This CDR3 has 14 residues. The V gene's germline CDR1 is MRHNA and CDR2 SNTAGT. With 2 bases removed from V and 3 bases from J, the gap between germline ends came to 8 bases. The CDR3 region is CASSDQGLNQPQHF. CDR3 DNA (partial): TGTGCCAGCAGTGACCAGGGTCTCAATCAGCCC.

Remarks on this clone: The read ends 3 residues early relative to the CDR3; the germline J gene fills the gap. This chain uses TRBV11-2 with TRBJ2-7; 9 positions agree with TRBD2. Germline trimming cut 5 bases from V and 3 bases from J; bases unmatched to any gene: 8. The CDR3 has 15 amino acids. CDR1 and CDR2 (germline): SGHAT, FQNNGV. The CDR3: CASSRPLAGHYEQYF. The sequenced CDR3 bases are TGTGCCAGCAGCAGACCCCTAGCGGGGCACTACGAG.

A remark on this clone: The read ends 3 residues before the CDR3 terminus; that terminus is restored from the germline J gene. This sequence joins TRBV7-2 and TRBJ1-2, with 8 bases identical to TRBD1. Germline V CDR1 and CDR2: SGHTA, FQGNSA. After removal of 4 bases from V and 3 bases from J, the junction contained 1 base not matched to a gene. This CDR3 has 13 amino acids. CDR3 bases read: TGTGCCAGCAGCTCGACAGGGGACTATGGC. Protein: CASSSTGDYG. The full CDR3 sequence reads CASSSTGDYGYTF.

For this clone: With the read ending 3 residues before the CDR3 end, the germline J gene is used to fill in that end. The chain joins TRBV7-2 to TRBJ2-1; 9 bases map to TRBD1. Per the germline V gene, CDR1 is SGHTA and CDR2 is FQGNSA. The V and J ends lost 5 bases and 6 bases, in that order; junction bases with no gene match: 5. The CDR3 length is 14 residues. This CDR3 is CASSLGTGINEQFF. Incomplete CDR3 DNA: TGTGCCAGCAGCCTCGGGACAGGGATCAATGAG. Looking up the rest from reference TRBV7-2 and TRBJ2-1 gives the full variable domain: GAGVSQSPSNKVTEKGKDVELRCDPISGHTALYWYRQSLGQGLEFLIYFQGNSAPDKSGLPSDRFSAERTGGSVSTLTIQRTQQEDSAVYLCASSLGTGINEQFFGPGTRLTVL.

A note on this clone: Sequencing ends 3 residues short of the CDR3 end; the germline J gene provides the rest. The chain couples TRBV2 to TRBJ1-1; perhaps TRBD1 as D (6 bases). The CDR3 runs to 13 residues. The germline gives CDR1 SNHLY, CDR2 FYNNEI. V lost 5 bases and J lost 3, with 10 bases in between. The CDR3 DNA, read in part, is TGTGCCAGCAGTACAGGGTTGTACACTGAA. Translating gives CASSTGLYTE. Given in full, the CDR3 is CASSTGLYTEAFF.

Note on this clone: The read stops 3 residues short of the end of the CDR3; the missing end is completed from the germline J gene. The rearrangement uses TRBV18 and TRBJ1-5; D remains unclear. V shed 4 bases and J shed 6 bases, with 13 bases lying between them. The germline V gene encodes CDR1 KGHSH and CDR2 LQKENI. This CDR3 comprises 14 residues. The sequenced part of the CDR3 DNA is TGTGCCAGCTCACGATCGAGGGCGAGTCAGCCC. Residues: CASSRSRASQP. From start to end, the CDR3 is CASSRSRASQPQHF. Looking up the rest from reference TRBV18 and TRBJ1-5 gives the full variable domain: NAGVMQNPRHLVRRRGQEARLRCSPMKGHSHVYWYRQLPEEGLKFMVYLQKENIIDESGMPKERFSAEFPKEGPSILRIQQVVRGDSAAYFCASSRSRASQPQHFGDGTRLSIL.

Note on this clone: Read sequence stops 3 residues before the CDR3 end, and the germline J gene provides the missing end. This sequence joins TRBV4-1 and TRBJ1-1, with TRBD1 identical over 9 bases. The CDR3 runs 15 residues. Per germline, CDR1 MGHRA and CDR2 YSYEKL. The CDR3 sequence: CASSQDGTGTREAFF. The covered CDR3 bases are TGCGCCAGCAGCCAAGATGGGACAGGGACGAGGGAA.

With respect to this clone: Coverage ceases 3 residues before the CDR3 finishes, and the germline J gene fills in the end. This chain links TRBV2 with TRBJ2-5; 8 nucleotides align to TRBD1. CDR3 length: 13 amino acids. Germline CDR1 reads SNHLY; CDR2 reads FYNNEI. J gave up 5 bases and V 6 bases, and 5 bases lay outside the gene matches. The CDR3 bases that were read are TGTGCCAGCAGCGGGGACAGGAGTGAGACC. Residues: CASSGDRSET. The full CDR3 protein reads CASSGDRSETQYF. Filled out from reference TRBV2 and TRBJ2-5, the complete variable domain reads EPEVTQTPSHQVTQMGQEVILRCVPISNHLYFYWYRQILGQKVEFLVSFYNNEISEKSEIFDDQFSVERPDGSNFTLKIRSTKLEDSAMYFCASSGDRSETQYFGPGTRLLVL.

Regarding this clone: Coverage ceases 3 residues before the CDR3 finishes, and the germline J gene fills in the end. The rearrangement links TRBV7-9 to TRBJ2-7; 7 bases map to TRBD2. This CDR3 is built from 13 residues. The J segment lost 6 bases and the V segment lost 5 bases, leaving 7 bases of the junction unmatched. The V gene's germline CDR1 is SEHNR and CDR2 FQNEAQ (reference sequence). CDR3 DNA, as far as it was read: TGTGCCAGCAGCGCCGGACTAGGTCCCGAG. This translates into CASSAGLGPE. The entire CDR3 protein is CASSAGLGPEQYF.